This T cell receptor (beta chain) is drawn from a study of response to subunit inactivated influenza vaccine. Per germline, CDR1 SQVTM and CDR2 ANQGSEA. This CDR3 comprises 15 residues. After removal of 5 bases from V and 0 bases from J, the junction contained 9 bases not matched to a gene. TCRdb re-called the RT-PCR reads with MiXCR, one entry per CDR3 protein. The profile shows hundreds of thousands of distinct CDR3 sequences, approximately 14% of them singletons. Sequences were derived from PBMCs from blood, sampled 11 to 12 days after vaccination. V gene TRBV29-1 combines with J gene TRBJ1-2; 7 nucleotides align to TRBD1. The sequence derives from a man in his fifties or sixties who received an inactivated influenza vaccine. The CDR3 loop reads CSVSRGTEANYGYTF. The CDR3 nucleotides read TGCAGCGTTTCAAGAGGGACAGAAGCTAACTATGGCTACACCTTC. Full variable domain (remainder filled in from reference TRBV29-1 and TRBJ1-2): SAVISQKPSRDICQRGTSLTIQCQVDSQVTMMFWYRQQPGQSLTLIATANQGSEATYESGFVIDKFPISRPNLTFSTLTVSNMSPEDSSIYLCSVSRGTEANYGYTFGSGTRLTVV.